The 30 T cell receptor beta chains below were found in one sample sequenced in a study of T cell responses to AZD1222 COVID-19 vaccine. Assay used: immunoSEQ multiplex PCR; TCRdb lists only in-frame clones, some missing. The sample lists about 90,000 clones, around 85% seen once, with under 9% in the top ten. Material: peripheral blood, obtained on day 0 of AZD1222 vaccination. These receptors originate from an adult in good health.

The rearrangement links TRBV6-5 to TRBJ2-5; 9 nucleotides align to TRBD1. The V gene end was trimmed by 7 bases and the J gene end by 1 base; junction bases not matched to a gene: 7. There are 15 residues in the CDR3. CDR1 is MNHEY, CDR2 SVGAGI, per germline. CDR3 in amino acids: CASTHMDRGQETQYF. DNA of the CDR3: TGTGCCAGCACCCATATGGACAGGGGCCAAGAGACCCAGTACTTC.

The rearrangement links TRBV11-3 to TRBJ2-3, with D maybe TRBD2 (5 bases). The CDR3 has 14 residues. V lost 5 bases, J lost 2 bases, and 11 bases lay in between. Germline V gives CDR1 SGHNT, CDR2 YENEEA. The CDR3: CASSPRGTTDTQYF. DNA of the CDR3: TGTGCCAGCAGCCCCCGGGGAACCACAGATACGCAGTATTTT.

This clone was seen a few times. The chain is built from TRBV5-6 and TRBJ2-4; D tentatively fits TRBD1 or TRBD2 (5 bases each). The V end was cut by 3 bases, the J end by 0 bases, with 13 bases between. Germline V gene lookup returns CDR1 SGHDT and CDR2 YYEEEE. The CDR3 is 16 amino acids. CDR3: CASSSGAGVAKNIQYF. CDR3 nucleotide sequence: TGTGCCAGCAGCTCCGGGGCTGGGGTAGCCAAAAACATTCAGTACTTC.

The sample holds a few counts of this clone. This rearrangement joins TRBV4-3 to TRBJ1-5; no definite D call. V lost 0 bases and J 5 bases, leaving 8 bases between the germline ends. Looked up from germline, CDR1 is LGHNA and CDR2 is YSLEER. The CDR3 has 14 amino acids. This CDR3 reads CASSQDRSDQPQHF. In DNA form, the CDR3 reads TGCGCCAGCAGCCAAGATCGCAGTGATCAGCCCCAGCATTTT.

V usage is TRBV7-9 and J usage is TRBJ2-5; D may match TRBD1 or TRBD2 (6 bases each). The V gene lost 1 base and the J gene lost 9 bases, with 12 bases spanning the gap. Germline loops: CDR1 SEHNR, CDR2 FQNEAQ (reference sequence). This CDR3 is built from 13 residues. The CDR3 loop reads CASSLGGGNPQYF. CDR3 bases: TGTGCCAGCAGCTTAGGAGGGGGGAATCCCCAGTACTTC.

The V call is TRBV12-5, the J call TRBJ2-5; 12 positions agree with TRBD1. The CDR3 is 18 residues long. V dropped 7 bases and J dropped 0; count of bases not matched to a gene: 12. In germline, CDR1 is LGHNT, CDR2 FRNRAP. As DNA, the CDR3 is TGTGCTAGTGCCTCGGGACAGGGGGCGGCCGTGTACCAAGAGACCCAGTACTTC. This sequence encodes CASASGQGAAVYQETQYF.

The gene calls are TRBV2 and TRBJ2-3; 12 bases line up with TRBD2. This CDR3 contains 15 residues. Per germline, CDR1 SNHLY and CDR2 FYNNEI. With V trimmed by 4 bases and J by 2 bases, 1 base remained unmatched. The CDR3 nucleotides are TGTGCCAGCAGTGGGACTAGCGGGGTCACAGATACGCAGTATTTT. Amino acid sequence: CASSGTSGVTDTQYF.

The J gene is TRBJ1-4, the V gene TRBV19; 8 nucleotides line up with TRBD1. Germline loops: CDR1 LNHDA, CDR2 SQIVND (reference sequence). Losses at the gene ends were 6 bases for V and 8 bases for J; bases not matched to a gene: 8. The CDR3 totals 14 residues. The CDR3 reads CASSTDRVGEKLFF. The DNA for the CDR3 is TGTGCCAGTAGCACGGACAGGGTCGGGGAAAAACTGTTTTTT.

The genes are TRBV29-1 and TRBJ1-2; D gene ambiguous. Trimming took off 6 bases at V and 0 bases at J, with 8 bases between the two ends. Germline assignment: CDR1 SQVTM and CDR2 ANQGSEA. The CDR3 runs 12 residues. The CDR3 nucleotides read TGCAGCGTCTACACCTCTAACTATGGCTACACCTTC. This sequence encodes CSVYTSNYGYTF.

The CDR3 bases are TGCGCCAGCAGCCTGCGGAATTCGGGAGGGGCCGGGGAGCTGTTTTTT. As protein: CASSLRNSGGAGELFF. The J gene is TRBJ2-2, the V gene TRBV5-1, with 8 nucleotides matching TRBD2. Germline V gene sequence: CDR1 SGHRS, CDR2 YFSETQ. The CDR3 runs to 16 residues. The trim removed 4 bases at V and 6 bases at J, leaving 11 bases unmatched.

The V and J genes are TRBV24-1 and TRBJ2-1; D is unclear. Germline V gives CDR1 KGHDR, CDR2 SFDVKD. This CDR3 comprises 12 residues. Trimming shortened V by 7 bases and J by 8 bases, and 11 bases separated the two germline ends. The CDR3 DNA reads TGTGCCACCAGAGGCGCTTGGGATGAGCAGTTCTTC. It specifies CATRGAWDEQFF.

This chain links TRBV3-1 (or the pseudogene TRBV3-2) with TRBJ1-1, with 7 bases aligning to TRBD1. CDR3 length equals 14 residues. The trim removed 3 bases at V and 4 bases at J, leaving 5 bases unmatched. The germline CDR1 and CDR2 sequences are LGHDT and YNNKEL (reference sequence). The CDR3 region is CASSQATGSTEAFF. CDR3 in DNA: TGTGCCAGCAGCCAGGCGACAGGGAGCACTGAAGCTTTCTTT.

V and J are TRBV7-9 and TRBJ2-2, with 8 bases aligning to TRBD1. There are 16 residues in the CDR3. Germline V gives CDR1 SEHNR, CDR2 FQNEAQ (reference sequence). V was pared by 5 bases and J by 2 bases, with 7 bases of the junction left unmatched. CDR3: CASSPPDRANTGELFF. In nucleotides, the CDR3 is TGTGCCAGCAGCCCCCCGGACAGGGCTAACACCGGGGAGCTGTTTTTT.

The chain employs TRBV5-5 and TRBJ2-5, with 7 bases identical to TRBD1. Germline lookup yields CDR1 SGHKS and CDR2 YYEKEE (reference sequence). J lost 5 bases, V lost 4 bases, and 2 bases had no gene match. The CDR3 is made up of 12 amino acids. The CDR3 nucleotides are TGTGCCAGCAGCCCCAGGGGGGAGACCCAGTACTTC. Its protein is CASSPRGETQYF.

This clone was seen a few times. CDR3 loop: CASSQGLAGVWMQYF. The CDR3 DNA reads TGTGCCAGCAGCCAAGGACTAGCGGGAGTTTGGATGCAGTACTTC. The chain combines TRBV14 with TRBJ2-7; 12 nucleotides agree with TRBD2. This CDR3 region has 15 residues. The germline V gene has CDR1 SGHDN and CDR2 FVKESK. The V segment lost 1 base and the J segment 9 bases; nucleotides outside the gene matches: 7.

J is TRBJ1-5 and V is TRBV19; D is undetermined. CDR3 size: 15 residues. Trimming took off 7 bases at V and 5 bases at J, with 18 bases between the two ends. Looked up from germline, CDR1 is LNHDA and CDR2 is SQIVND (reference sequence). The CDR3 spells CASIGGHFGYQPQHF. CDR3 nucleotide sequence: TGTGCCAGTATCGGAGGGCACTTCGGGTATCAGCCCCAGCATTTT.

The chain carries TRBV7-3 and TRBJ1-1; tentative D call: TRBD1 (5 bases). V dropped 2 bases and J dropped 0 bases, with 7 bases sitting between them. Germline V gene sequence: CDR1 SGHTA, CDR2 FQGTGA. The CDR3 runs 14 residues. The CDR3 loop reads CASSLEGLNTEAFF. CDR3 sequence (DNA): TGTGCCAGCAGCTTAGAGGGGTTGAACACTGAAGCTTTCTTT.

This CDR3 is CASSRGQKLFF. The DNA of the CDR3 is TGTGCCAGCAGCCGGGGCCAAAAACTGTTTTTT. The rearrangement links TRBV3-1 (or the pseudogene TRBV3-2) to TRBJ1-4, with D possibly being TRBD1 (5 bases). V was shortened by 4 bases and J by 9 bases, with 6 bases between the two germline ends. The CDR3 runs to 11 residues. Germline loops: CDR1 LGHDT, CDR2 YNNKEL (reference sequence).

This clone was observed a few times. J is TRBJ1-1 and V is TRBV19; 9 nucleotides agree with TRBD1. Germline-derived CDR1 and CDR2 are LNHDA and SQIVND (reference sequence). There are 17 residues in the CDR3. With 6 bases clipped from V and 0 bases from J, the junction kept 11 bases outside the gene matches. CDR3 sequence (DNA): TGTGCCAGTAGGAGACAACCGGGACAGGGCATGAACACTGAAGCTTTCTTT. Its protein is CASRRQPGQGMNTEAFF.

The rearrangement uses TRBV6-5 and TRBJ1-2; 10 bases align to TRBD1. The germline V gene has CDR1 MNHEY and CDR2 SVGAGI. The CDR3 length is 15 residues. Trimming removed 6 bases from V and 3 bases from J; junction bases left unmatched: 7. The CDR3: CASSRKGTGDYGYTF. The DNA of the CDR3 is TGTGCCAGCAGCCGAAAAGGGACAGGGGACTATGGCTACACCTTC.

The chain uses TRBV4-2 and TRBJ2-7; 14 positions agree with TRBD2. Germline CDR1 is LGHNA and CDR2 is YNFKEQ. CDR3 length: 24 residues. Trimming at V came to 2 bases and at J to 1 base, leaving 25 bases not matched to a gene. CDR3 in DNA: TGTGCCAGCAGCCAATCGACGGGGGACATCGCCCAGGGACTAGCGGGAGACTTTTCCTACGAGCAGTACTTC. Its protein is CASSQSTGDIAQGLAGDFSYEQYF.

In its sample, this clone was seen a few times. The chain couples TRBV4-1 to TRBJ1-3, with D perhaps TRBD1 (5 bases). This CDR3 region has 15 residues. The V gene lost 8 bases and the J gene lost 0 bases, with 14 bases spanning the gap. CDR1 MGHRA and CDR2 YSYEKL come from the germline V gene. The CDR3 loop reads CASESDSSSGNTIYF. The CDR3 DNA follows: TGCGCCAGCGAGAGTGACAGTTCCTCTGGAAACACCATATATTTT.

The chain employs TRBV6-4 and TRBJ1-2; D is unclear. CDR3 length: 13 residues. The V and J ends lost 5 bases and 2 bases respectively, with 9 bases between them. Per germline, CDR1 MRHNA and CDR2 SNTAGT. The CDR3 here is CASSLTGNYGYTF. The CDR3 DNA follows: TGTGCCAGCAGTTTGACGGGAAACTATGGCTACACCTTC.

The sample holds a few counts of this clone. The chain is built from TRBV2 and TRBJ1-2; D gene uncertain. The CDR3 is made up of 12 amino acids. The germline V gene encodes CDR1 SNHLY and CDR2 FYNNEI. Trimming took off 10 bases at V and 2 bases at J, with 11 bases between the two ends. CDR3 coding DNA: TGTGCCATCGGAGGAGGGAACTATGGCTACACCTTC. Its protein is CAIGGGNYGYTF.

This sequence joins TRBV11-2 and TRBJ2-1, with D tentatively TRBD1 or TRBD2 (5 bases each). Germline assignment: CDR1 SGHAT and CDR2 FQNNGV. The length of the CDR3 is 14 residues. Trimming took off 5 bases at V and 4 bases at J, with 12 bases between the two ends. CDR3 sequence reads: CASSHGTLYNEQFF. CDR3 nucleotides: TGTGCCAGCAGCCACGGGACCCTATACAATGAGCAGTTCTTC.

The rearrangement links TRBV7-2 to TRBJ2-7; 8 bases fit TRBD2. V lost 1 base, J lost 4 bases, and 3 bases stayed unmatched. Germline CDR1 and CDR2: SGHTA and FQGNSA. The CDR3 runs to 14 residues. Here the CDR3 reads CASSLGVAGYEQYF. CDR3 nucleotide sequence: TGTGCCAGCAGCTTAGGGGTAGCGGGATACGAGCAGTACTTC.

This clone occurred a few times. The chain uses TRBV23-1 and TRBJ2-7; D tentatively reads TRBD1 or TRBD2 (5 bases each). TRBV23-1 is treated as an ORF (open reading frame) with a function not yet certain. Trimming took off 8 bases at V and 2 bases at J, with 19 bases between the two ends. The CDR3 extends over 15 amino acids. CDR3 loop: CASGDDRTFTYEQYF. The CDR3 coding sequence is TGCGCCAGCGGGGACGACAGAACCTTTACCTACGAGCAGTACTTC.

This sequence joins TRBV7-2 and TRBJ2-7; either TRBD1 or TRBD2 may supply D (5 bases each). V lost 1 base to trimming and J lost 2 bases, with 12 bases between them. This CDR3 is built from 15 residues. The germline V gene has CDR1 SGHTA and CDR2 FQGNSA. The CDR3 sequence: CASSLVSGSTYEQYF. CDR3 nucleotides: TGTGCCAGCAGCTTAGTCTCAGGGAGCACCTACGAGCAGTACTTC. Full variable domain (outside the CDR3, taken from reference TRBV7-2 and TRBJ2-7): GAGVSQSPSNKVTEKGKDVELRCDPISGHTALYWYRQSLGQGLEFLIYFQGNSAPDKSGLPSDRFSAERTGGSVSTLTIQRTQQEDSAVYLCASSLVSGSTYEQYFGPGTRLTVT.

The chain is built from TRBV27 and TRBJ2-1; D unresolved. Trimming stripped 3 bases from V and 10 bases from J, with 13 bases between. This CDR3 is built from 13 residues. Germline lookup yields CDR1 MNHEY and CDR2 SMNVEV (reference sequence). CDR3 region: CASSFSPVLEQFF. The DNA for the CDR3 is TGTGCCAGCAGTTTTAGTCCGGTCCTGGAGCAGTTCTTC.

A remark on this clone: The same CDR3 arises from other DNA sequences in this sample as well. The chain uses TRBV19 and TRBJ1-1; 7 nucleotides match TRBD1. V was pared by 5 bases and J by 3 bases, with 3 bases of the junction left unmatched. Germline-derived CDR1 and CDR2 are LNHDA and SQIVND (reference sequence). The CDR3 is 13 residues long. CDR3 bases: TGTGCCAGTAGTTCCACAGGGGACACTGAAGCTTTCTTT. Its protein product is CASSSTGDTEAFF.